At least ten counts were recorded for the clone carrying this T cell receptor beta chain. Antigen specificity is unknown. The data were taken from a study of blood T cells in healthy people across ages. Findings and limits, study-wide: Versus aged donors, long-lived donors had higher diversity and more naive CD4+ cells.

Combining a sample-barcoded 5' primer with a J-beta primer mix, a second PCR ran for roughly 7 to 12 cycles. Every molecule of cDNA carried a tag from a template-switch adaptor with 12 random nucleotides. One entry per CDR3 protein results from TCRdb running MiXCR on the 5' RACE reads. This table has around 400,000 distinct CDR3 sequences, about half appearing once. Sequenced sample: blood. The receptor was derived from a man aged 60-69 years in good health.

Here the CDR3 DNA reads TGTGCCAGCAGTTGGACTAGCGGGCAATACGAGCAGTACTTC. This encodes CASSWTSGQYEQYF. The chain uses TRBV28 and TRBJ2-7, with TRBD2 matching 11 bases. This CDR3 is 14 amino acids long. The junction had 3 bases not matched to a gene; V was cut back by 4 bases and J by 4 bases. Germline CDR1 is MDHEN and CDR2 is SYDVKM.